This T cell receptor (beta chain) was sequenced during a study of blood T cell repertoires in COVID-19 (dated by TCRdb to about 2020). Study-wide context: The collaborator samples originated in the United States, Italy and Spain and spanned the acute and convalescent phases of COVID-19. The material from the prospective study consisted of cDNA or gDNA derived from T cells, B-cell-depleted T cells, or PBMCs. Subjects who had been exposed to COVID-19, were actively infected with it, or had recovered from it provided the deeply sampled blood TCRbeta repertoires that made up the dataset. The repertoires were released in a freely available public database intended as a resource for research on the immune response to SARS-CoV-2. The samples were drawn from two sources: the first 160 participants of the ongoing ImmuneRACE study, and about 1,300 subjects contributed by 6 global collaborators. A de-identified subject ID, COVID-19 status, age in years and sex were almost always included in the sample metadata. Where available, HLA class I and class II types were obtained from metadata supplied by the sample provider rather than from assay-based typing. The paper's findings and limits, for the study overall: The quantity of clinical and demographic metadata differed by source and by participant and was supplied without curation.

One collaborating source in Seattle enrolled patients during active infection and followed them longitudinally through the course of disease. The collaborating institutions used their own protocols to collect whole blood in K2EDTA tubes. Collaborator samples were shipped for TCRbeta analysis as frozen whole blood, isolated PBMCs, or DNA extracted from either sample type. A word on this clone: Its antigen remains unidentified. One base away there is no much larger clone; base qualities are not given.

The immunoSEQ Assay, a bias-controlled multiplex PCR, was used to amplify TCRbeta CDR3 regions from genomic DNA. The paper's data handling went like this. Within the assay, amplification of reference gene primers was used to estimate how many nucleated cells each sample contained. To quantify the absolute abundance of each unique TCRbeta CDR3 rearrangement, sequence reads were collapsed and filtered. For each sample, productive Simpson clonality was calculated as the square root of Simpson's diversity index across productive rearrangements. This immuneACCESS table, as held by TCRdb, lists in-frame sequences with V and J called but not all clones. Of the missing ones, under half trace to an unresolved V gene in checked studies; the others have no known cause. V and J calls and clone size are copied from that table; D and trimming were computed from the DNA. The sample profile shows some 270,000 clones; 90% of them were found once. Around 2.3% of the sample goes to the ten largest clones.

Trimming accounts for 0 bases at V and 4 bases at J, while the number of junction bases matched to no gene is 11. The CDR3 measures 17 amino acids from cysteine to phenylalanine. Only the CDR3 portion is preserved as DNA: 51 bases, with reading frame beginning at the first base. As encoded in the germline V gene (reference sequence), CDR1 is MNHEY while CDR2 is SMNVEV. The clonotype comes from a woman between 55 and 75 years old with COVID-19, enrolled during active disease. Here the chain combines TRBV27 and TRBJ1-2; the junction holds 7 bases that match TRBD1. Sequencing input: peripheral blood. Read as DNA, the sequence is TGTGCCAGCAGTTTATCGCCTAGATTGACAGGGACCTATGGCTACACCTTC. The translation is CASSLSPRLTGTYGYTF.